Listed below are T cell receptor beta chains from one sample, sequenced in a study of beta chain features in type 1 diabetes. The table came from immunoSEQ multiplex PCR; TCRdb's copy has only in-frame clones and leaves some out. In the table there are 250,000 to 350,000 clones, approximately 11% of which are singletons. What was sequenced was naive CD4+ T cells from blood. These receptors all stem from a woman aged 25 to 39 in good health. Both conserved end residues are part of each CDR3. A D gene is named only where the DNA matches it firmly. Clone size is stated in some rows and not others, as once, few, many or a class when expanded.

j_call d_call v_call clone_size cdr3_nt cdr3_aa
TRBJ2-7 - TRBV28 - TGTGCCAGCAGTTCCCTACTCTACGAGCAGTACTTC CASSSLLYEQYF
TRBJ2-7 - TRBV7-2 - TGTGCCAGCAGCCCCAGCGGCTACGAGCAGTACTTC CASSPSGYEQYF
TRBJ2-7 - TRBV29-1 - TGCAGCGTCCTCAGTATTACCTACGAGCAGTACTTC CSVLSITYEQYF
TRBJ1-3 - TRBV7-6 - TGTGCCAGCAGCCCAACGGTGGAGGTGGGAAACACCATATATTTT CASSPTVEVGNTIYF
TRBJ2-6 - TRBV28 few TGTGCCAGCAGCCCCGGGGGGCCAGGGGCCAACGTCCTGACTTTC CASSPGGPGANVLTF
TRBJ1-2 - TRBV5-6 - TGTGCCAGCAGCTCGGACAGATATGGCTACACCTTC CASSSDRYGYTF
TRBJ1-1 - TRBV6-5 - TGTGCCAGCAGTAAGGGGGGGAGGAACACTGAAGCTTTCTTT CASSKGGRNTEAFF
TRBJ1-1 - TRBV7-8 - TGTGCCAGCAGCCCCGACAGAATGAACACTGAAGCTTTCTTT CASSPDRMNTEAFF
TRBJ1-2 - TRBV2 - TGTGCCAGCAGTGATGTTGGAGTTGGCTACACCTTC CASSDVGVGYTF
TRBJ1-5 TRBD1 TRBV7-2 few TGTGCCAGCAGCATTGACAGGGAGCAGCCCCAGCATTTT CASSIDREQPQHF
TRBJ2-1 - TRBV30 - TGTGCCTGGGGTCATCAGCGCAATGAGCAGTTCTTC CAWGHQRNEQFF
TRBJ1-1 - TRBV28 few TGTGCCAGCAGTTGGCTAACAGGGACTGAAGCTTTCTTT CASSWLTGTEAFF
TRBJ1-1 TRBD1 TRBV6-5 - TGTGCCAGCAGGGACTTACAGGGGACAGAAGCTTTCTTT CASRDLQGTEAFF
TRBJ1-1 - TRBV7-2 few TGTGCCAGCAGCACCCGACAGGTGGCCGTTGAAGCTTTCTTT CASSTRQVAVEAFF
TRBJ2-7 TRBD2 TRBV19 - TGTGCCAGTAGTTTGGGGACTAGTGATACCTACGAGCAGTACTTC CASSLGTSDTYEQYF
TRBJ2-5 TRBD2 TRBV9 - TGTGCCAGCAGCGTAGGACTAGCGGGAGTAGAGACCCAGTACTTC CASSVGLAGVETQYF
TRBJ2-3 - TRBV11-2 few TGTGCCAGCAGCTTACCCCCTATGGATACGCAGTATTTT CASSLPPMDTQYF
TRBJ1-1 TRBD1 TRBV4-3 - TGCGCCAGCAGCCCGGGACAGCTGAACACTGAAGCTTTCTTT CASSPGQLNTEAFF
TRBJ2-1 - TRBV25-1 few TGTGCCAGCAGCGGGGGGGACAGGGCCTACAATGAGCAGTTCTTC CASSGGDRAYNEQFF